This T cell receptor beta chain was recorded in a study of metastatic and nonmetastatic thyroid tumors. Overall study context: Repertoire comparisons spanned blood and tumor or nodule tissue from malignant and benign thyroid patients.

This clone has a count of ten or more. As yet, its antigen is unknown. Authors' analysis steps: Built for papillary thyroid cancer, a distant-metastasis classifier drew on CDR3 differences across clinicopathological groups. TCRdb re-called clones via MiXCR from the PCR reads. In this record, the V and J calls reflect TCRdb's handling and not the investigators' own analysis. The sample has 25,000 to 35,000 clones; over 15% are singletons. No patient received treatment before thyroid surgery. Study conclusions and caveats: Patients with malignant thyroid tumors reportedly had significantly higher TCR beta diversity than those with benign nodules, in blood and tumor.

The clonotype was recovered from a female donor with papillary thyroid cancer or a benign thyroid nodule (not recorded which). Some clones in this sample may be carry-over from other donors' samples. The sequencing sample was made of blood.

CDR3 region: CASSLVFHEGQFF. For the CDR3, the DNA is TGTGCCAGCAGCTTAGTATTTCACGAGGGGCAGTTCTTC. The chain uses TRBV7-2 and TRBJ2-1; a possible D gene is TRBD2 (5 bases). The CDR3 runs to 13 residues. Germline CDR1 SGHTA, CDR2 FQGNSA. Trimming stripped 1 base from V and 12 bases from J, with 13 bases between.